This TCR beta chain was sequenced during a study of vaccination and CD4 T cells after COVID-19. An Oncomine TCR Beta short-read assay was used to sequence the DNA from cultured CD4+ T cells. MiXCR, run by TCRdb on the PCR reads, gives a single entry per CDR3 protein. The sample has tens of thousands of distinct CDR3 sequences, roughly 52% seen once. Whole-study findings and limits: Convalescent patients saw a median about 90% of their reactive clones show up only after vaccination. From a median of roughly 21 to 40, SARS-CoV-2-reactive clonotypes increased, though not significantly.

V dropped 5 bases and J dropped 5; count of bases not matched to a gene: 1. The CDR3 runs to 13 residues. CDR1 and CDR2 from the germline V gene are MNHNS and SASEGT. Treatment indicated: approximately nine-day PBMC culture with coronavirus spike peptide pools or control peptides (ViraFEST assay). Of note for this clonotype: As yet, its antigen is unknown.

The clonotype comes from a human donor who received a COVID-19 vaccine. Sequenced material: CD4+ T cells from blood, cultured in vitro, taken before SARS-CoV-2 vaccination. This chain connects TRBV6-1 to TRBJ2-3; 10 bases align to TRBD1. The CDR3 bases are TGTGCCAGCAGTCGGGACAGGGGAGATACGCAGTATTTT. This sequence encodes CASSRDRGDTQYF.